This entry lists 14 T cell receptor beta chains sequenced from one sample in a study of blood T cell repertoires in COVID-19. Using immunoSEQ multiplex PCR, the repertoire was profiled, and TCRdb retains in-frame clones only, with some absent. This sample yields over 200,000 clones, of which 65% to 85% are seen a single time; 4.5% to 7% belongs to the top ten. Sequencing used peripheral blood. These receptors were obtained from an older man with acute or convalescent COVID-19.

The gene calls are TRBV10-1 and TRBJ1-2; tentatively, D is TRBD1 (5 bases). Germline CDR1 is WNHNN and CDR2 is SYGVQD (reference sequence). The CDR3 is made up of 18 amino acids. V was cut by 2 bases and J by 2 bases, with 21 bases left in between. CDR3 coding DNA: TGCGCCAGCAGTGAGCCACCGCGACCGGGACTCCCCAACTATGGCTACACCTTC. Its protein product is CASSEPPRPGLPNYGYTF.

V and J are TRBV28 and TRBJ2-5, with D perhaps matching TRBD1 (6 bases). V lost 1 base, J lost 1 base, and 16 bases lay in between. Germline CDR1 reads MDHEN; CDR2 reads SYDVKM. This CDR3 contains 17 residues. The CDR3 DNA follows: TGTGCCAGCAGTTTATTGGGGACAATCCGCCCCCAAGAGACCCAGTACTTC. The encoded protein is CASSLLGTIRPQETQYF.

This clone was seen a single time. The rearrangement links TRBV5-1 to TRBJ2-5; 8 nucleotides match TRBD1. CDR1 and CDR2 from the germline V gene are SGHRS and YFSETQ. This CDR3 region has 14 residues. Unmatched junction bases numbered 4, after V lost 4 bases and J lost 2 bases. In nucleotides, the CDR3 is TGCGCCAGCAGCATAGGACAGGGACAAGAGACCCAGTACTTC. This codes for CASSIGQGQETQYF.

The chain joins TRBV5-1 to TRBJ1-2; TRBD1 might be the D (5 bases). The length of the CDR3 is 15 residues. The V and J ends lost 0 bases and 2 bases respectively, with 11 bases between them. The germline V gene has CDR1 SGHRS and CDR2 YFSETQ. As DNA, the CDR3 is TGCGCCAGCAGCTTGGCACCAGGGAACAACTATGGCTACACCTTC. It codes for CASSLAPGNNYGYTF.

In its sample, this clone was seen once. The chain joins TRBV19 to TRBJ2-3; 7 nucleotides align to TRBD1. The trim removed 5 bases at V and 2 bases at J, leaving 7 bases unmatched. There are 15 residues in the CDR3. The V gene's germline CDR1 is LNHDA and CDR2 SQIVND (reference sequence). CDR3 DNA sequence: TGTGCCAGTAGTGTGACAGGGTCGGTCACAGATACGCAGTATTTT. The encoded protein is CASSVTGSVTDTQYF.

The chain is built from TRBV7-9 and TRBJ2-5; the D gene is possibly TRBD2 (7 bases). CDR1 is SEHNR, CDR2 FQNEAQ, per germline (reference sequence). Trimming cost V 4 bases and J 5 bases, with 20 bases left between them. The CDR3 contains 16 residues. The CDR3: CASSSHGTIQGETQYF. The CDR3 DNA reads as TGTGCCAGCAGCTCGCACGGGACTATCCAGGGGGAGACCCAGTACTTC.

The rearrangement joins TRBV5-4 to TRBJ2-7; tentatively, D is TRBD1 (6 bases). The CDR3 length is 17 residues. Trimming pared 0 bases from V and 0 bases from J, leaving 16 bases between. Germline V gene lookup returns CDR1 SGHNT and CDR2 YYREEE (reference sequence). CDR3 coding DNA: TGTGCCAGCAGCTTGGGACAGGCAGGCCGGGACTCCTACGAGCAGTACTTC. Its translation: CASSLGQAGRDSYEQYF.

The J gene is TRBJ1-2, the V gene TRBV19; 9 nucleotides agree with TRBD1. The V gene's germline CDR1 is LNHDA and CDR2 SQIVND (reference sequence). Trimming removed 6 bases from V and 0 bases from J; junction bases left unmatched: 5. CDR3 length equals 15 residues. In DNA form, the CDR3 reads TGTGCCAGTAGCGGCAGGACAGGGGCTAACTATGGCTACACCTTC. Amino acid sequence: CASSGRTGANYGYTF.

The chain employs TRBV30 and TRBJ2-5, with 7 positions matching TRBD2. V shed 4 bases and J 5 bases; nucleotides not matched to a gene: 7. Germline values: CDR1 GTSNPN, CDR2 SVGIG (reference sequence). CDR3 length: 13 residues. The CDR3 coding sequence is TGTGCCTGGAAGATCGGGGGGAGGGAGACCCAGTACTTC. The encoded protein is CAWKIGGRETQYF. The whole variable domain, filled in from reference TRBV30 and TRBJ2-5, reads SQTIHQWPATLVQPVGSPLSLECTVEGTSNPNLYWYRQAAGRGLQLLFYSVGIGQISSEVPQNLSASRPQDRQFILSSKKLLLSDSGFYLCAWKIGGRETQYFGPGTRLLVL.

CDR3: CASSTQGPSSGYTF. CDR3 DNA: TGTGCCAGCAGTACCCAGGGGCCATCCAGCGGCTACACCTTC. V gene TRBV6-4 combines with J gene TRBJ1-2, with D perhaps TRBD1 (6 bases). CDR3 length equals 14 residues. Germline values: CDR1 MRHNA, CDR2 SNTAGT. V was shortened by 5 bases and J by 8 bases, with 18 bases between the two germline ends.

The genes are TRBV5-5 and TRBJ1-1; no firm D call. The CDR3 spans 13 residues. V was trimmed by 2 bases and J by 6 bases, leaving 11 bases between them. Per germline, CDR1 SGHKS and CDR2 YYEKEE (reference sequence). The CDR3: CASSFEVLAEAFF. The CDR3 coding sequence is TGTGCCAGCAGCTTTGAGGTGCTGGCTGAAGCTTTCTTT.

In its sample, this clone was seen once. The V and J genes are TRBV7-9 and TRBJ1-6; possibly TRBD1 for D (5 bases). Trimming removed 4 bases at V and 2 bases at J, with 6 bases between. Germline V gene data show CDR1 as SEHNR and CDR2 as FQNEAQ (reference sequence). The CDR3 sequence is 14 residues long. The CDR3 here is CASSSGPYNSPLHF. The CDR3 nucleotides are TGTGCCAGCAGCTCAGGGCCCTATAATTCACCCCTCCACTTT.

In this sample, this clone turned up a few times. CDR3 residues: CASGLLNTEAFF. The DNA of the CDR3 is TGTGCCAGCGGGCTATTGAACACTGAAGCTTTCTTT. The J gene is TRBJ1-1, the V gene TRBV10-3; D uncertain. The CDR3 loop spans 12 amino acids. Trimming cost V 10 bases and J 0 bases, with 9 bases left between them. The germline V gene has CDR1 ENHRY and CDR2 SYGVKD.

The genes are TRBV6-1 and TRBJ1-5, with 7 bases fitting TRBD1. The CDR3 contains 14 residues. Germline CDR1 MNHNS, CDR2 SASEGT. J gave up 9 bases and V 3 bases, and 8 bases lay outside the gene matches. The DNA of the CDR3 is TGTGCCAGCAGTGAGACAGGGTCCTTGGGGCCCCAGCATTTT. Amino acids: CASSETGSLGPQHF.